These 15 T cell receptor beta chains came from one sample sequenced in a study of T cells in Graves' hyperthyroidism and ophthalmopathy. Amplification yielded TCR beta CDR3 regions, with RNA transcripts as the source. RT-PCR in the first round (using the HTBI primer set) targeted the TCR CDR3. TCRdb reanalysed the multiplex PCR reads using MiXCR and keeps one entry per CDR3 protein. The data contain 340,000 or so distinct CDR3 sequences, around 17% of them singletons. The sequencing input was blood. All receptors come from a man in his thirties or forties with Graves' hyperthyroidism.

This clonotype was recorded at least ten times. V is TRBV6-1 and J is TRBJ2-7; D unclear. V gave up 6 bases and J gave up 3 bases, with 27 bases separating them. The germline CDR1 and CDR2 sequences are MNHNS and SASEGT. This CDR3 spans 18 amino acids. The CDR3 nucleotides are TGTGCCAGCAGCCGAAGGGCCCCCCATCCGACTGGATTCTACGAGCAGTACTTC. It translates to CASSRRAPHPTGFYEQYF.

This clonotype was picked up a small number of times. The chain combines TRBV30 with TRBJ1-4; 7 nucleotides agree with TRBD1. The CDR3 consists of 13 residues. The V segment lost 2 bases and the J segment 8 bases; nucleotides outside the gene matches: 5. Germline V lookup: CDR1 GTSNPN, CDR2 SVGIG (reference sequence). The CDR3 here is CAWSQTGIEKLFF. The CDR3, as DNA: TGTGCCTGGAGTCAGACAGGGATCGAAAAACTGTTTTTT.

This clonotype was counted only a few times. CDR3: CAISESREGGHGYTF. In DNA, the CDR3 is TGTGCCATCAGTGAGTCGAGAGAGGGGGGGCATGGCTACACCTTC. The chain links TRBV10-3 to TRBJ1-2, with D possibly being TRBD1 (6 bases). CDR1 is ENHRY and CDR2 is SYGVKD in the germline V gene. V gave up 0 bases and J gave up 6 bases, with 14 bases separating them. This CDR3 is 15 amino acids long.

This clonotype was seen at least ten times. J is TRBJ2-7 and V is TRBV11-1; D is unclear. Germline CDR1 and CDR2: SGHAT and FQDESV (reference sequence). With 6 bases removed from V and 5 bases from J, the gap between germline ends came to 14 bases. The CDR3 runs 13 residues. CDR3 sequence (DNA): TGTGCCAGCAGTTATAACAGTCGCGACGAGCAGTACTTC. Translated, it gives CASSYNSRDEQYF. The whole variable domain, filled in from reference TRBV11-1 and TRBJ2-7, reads EAEVAQSPRYKITEKSQAVAFWCDPISGHATLYWYRQILGQGPELLVQFQDESVVDDSQLPKDRFSAERLKGVDSTLKIQPAELGDSAMYLCASSYNSRDEQYFGPGTRLTVT.

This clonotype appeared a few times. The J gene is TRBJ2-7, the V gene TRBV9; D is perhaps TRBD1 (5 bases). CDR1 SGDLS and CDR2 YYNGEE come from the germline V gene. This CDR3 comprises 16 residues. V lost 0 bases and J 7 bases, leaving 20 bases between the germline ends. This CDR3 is CASSVDPAPGAREQYF. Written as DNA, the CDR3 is TGTGCCAGCAGCGTAGACCCTGCCCCTGGGGCTAGGGAGCAGTACTTC.

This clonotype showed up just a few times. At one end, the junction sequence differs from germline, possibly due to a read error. CDR3 DNA sequence: TGTGCCAGCTCACCACCAGGGGTTGAGGGCACAGATACGCAGTGTTTT. Amino acids: CASSPPGVEGTDTQCF. The chain combines TRBV18 with TRBJ2-3; D might be TRBD1 or TRBD2, each matching 5 bases. The CDR3 sequence is 16 residues long. Germline assignment: CDR1 KGHSH and CDR2 LQKENI.

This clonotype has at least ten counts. CDR3 bases: TGTGCCAGCAGTGAAGCGCTATGGGGGAGGGCCTACAATGAGCAGTTCTTC. Protein: CASSEALWGRAYNEQFF. This rearrangement joins TRBV6-1 to TRBJ2-1; 7 positions agree with TRBD2. Germline V gene data show CDR1 as MNHNS and CDR2 as SASEGT. CDR3 length equals 17 residues. The junction had 7 bases not matched to a gene; V was cut back by 0 bases and J by 2 bases.

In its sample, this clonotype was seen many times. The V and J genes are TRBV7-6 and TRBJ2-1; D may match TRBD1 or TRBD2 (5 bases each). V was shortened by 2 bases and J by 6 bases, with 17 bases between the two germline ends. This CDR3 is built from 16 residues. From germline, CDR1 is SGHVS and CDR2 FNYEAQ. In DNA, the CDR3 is TGTGCCAGCAGCTTATGGTGGGGGTACGGACGCAATGAGCAGTTCTTC. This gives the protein CASSLWWGYGRNEQFF.

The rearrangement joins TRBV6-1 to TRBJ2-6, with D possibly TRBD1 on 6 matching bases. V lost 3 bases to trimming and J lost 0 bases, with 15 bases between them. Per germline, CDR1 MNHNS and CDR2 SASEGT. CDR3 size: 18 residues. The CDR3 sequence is CASSDKGTRGSGANVLTF. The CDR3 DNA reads TGTGCCAGCAGTGATAAAGGGACAAGGGGCTCTGGGGCCAACGTCCTGACTTTC.

In DNA form, the CDR3 reads TGCAGCGTTGGGGCAGGGCCGGGCTACACCTTC. Translating gives CSVGAGPGYTF. The rearrangement links TRBV29-1 to TRBJ1-2; weak D call: TRBD1 (5 bases). Looked up from germline, CDR1 is SQVTM and CDR2 is ANQGSEA. V lost 4 bases, J lost 8 bases, and 11 bases lay in between. CDR3 length: 11 amino acids.

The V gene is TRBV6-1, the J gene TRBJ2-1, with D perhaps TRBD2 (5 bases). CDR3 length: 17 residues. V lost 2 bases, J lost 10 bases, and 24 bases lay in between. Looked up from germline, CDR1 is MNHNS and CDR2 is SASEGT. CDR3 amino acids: CASSETIGSGTRSEQFF. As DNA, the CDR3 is TGTGCCAGCAGTGAAACCATAGGATCGGGAACGAGGTCGGAGCAGTTCTTC.

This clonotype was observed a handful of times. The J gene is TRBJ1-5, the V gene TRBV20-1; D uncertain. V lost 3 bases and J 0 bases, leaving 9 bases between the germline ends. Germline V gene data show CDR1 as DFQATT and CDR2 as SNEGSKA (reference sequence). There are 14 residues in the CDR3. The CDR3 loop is CSASPHLSNQPQHF. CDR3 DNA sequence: TGCAGTGCTAGCCCCCACCTTAGCAATCAGCCCCAGCATTTT.

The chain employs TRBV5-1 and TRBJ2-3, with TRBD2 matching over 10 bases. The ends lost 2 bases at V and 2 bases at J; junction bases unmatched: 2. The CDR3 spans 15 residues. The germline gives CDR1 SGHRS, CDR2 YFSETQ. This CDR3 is CASSFTSGVTDTQYF. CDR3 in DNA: TGCGCCAGCAGCTTTACTAGCGGGGTCACAGATACGCAGTATTTT.

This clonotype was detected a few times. This CDR3 reads CSARGRIVFF. CDR3 nucleotide sequence: TGCAGTGCTAGAGGACGAATAGTGTTTTTT. The chain couples TRBV20-1 to TRBJ1-4; D gene unclear. V dropped 1 base and J dropped 15 bases, with 9 bases sitting between them. The CDR3 spans 10 residues. Germline V CDR1 and CDR2: DFQATT, SNEGSKA (reference sequence).

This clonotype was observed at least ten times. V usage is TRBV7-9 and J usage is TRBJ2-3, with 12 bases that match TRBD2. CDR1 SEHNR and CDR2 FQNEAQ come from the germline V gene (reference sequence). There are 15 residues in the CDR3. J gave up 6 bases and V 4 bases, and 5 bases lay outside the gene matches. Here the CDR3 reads CASSSGLAGTDTQYF. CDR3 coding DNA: TGTGCCAGCAGCTCTGGACTAGCGGGAACGGATACGCAGTATTTT. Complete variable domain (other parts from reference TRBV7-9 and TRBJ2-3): DTGVSQNPRHKITKRGQNVTFRCDPISEHNRLYWYRQTLGQGPEFLTYFQNEAQLEKSRLLSDRFSAERPKGSFSTLEIQRTEQGDSAMYLCASSSGLAGTDTQYFGPGTRLTVL.